This T cell receptor beta chain was obtained from a study of blood T cells in healthy people across ages (dated by TCRdb to about 2015). With respect to the entire study: In model experiments, template switching captured roughly one uniquely barcoded TCR beta cDNA molecule for every two T cells. To track age-related changes in TCR beta repertoire diversity, the study relied on deep sequencing normalized with unique cDNA molecular identifiers. Four age groups were formed from the donors: young (average approximately 15 years), middle-aged (approximately 40), aged (about 62) and long-lived (about 80). To avoid experimental bias, donors of different ages were distributed randomly across sequencing lanes. Two additional independent replicas of 1 million unique cDNA reads from the same blood draw were analyzed for two donors (one aged 18 to 29 and one aged 80 or older). Overall study outcomes, separate from this receptor: Because profiling used bulk unsorted PBMCs, naive and antigen-experienced compartments could not be compared conclusively. A strong correlation was found between observed TCR beta diversity and the percentage of naive T cells measured by flow cytometry. Compared with the aged group, the long-lived group had more naive CD4+ T cells, fewer expanded clones and increased TCR diversity, a pattern suggesting age selection. The CMV infection status of donors was not known, potentially confounding age-related changes in expanded clonotypes. As age increased, observed TCR beta diversity per million T cells dropped in a roughly linear way, and a significant reduction was already evident by age about 36. Total diversity estimates from one million sequenced T cells were considered lower bounds and underestimates.

The library was generated by 5' RACE. For sequencing, an Illumina HiSeq 2500 was employed. The second PCR ran for about 6 to 11 cycles and used a J-beta primer mix along with a sample-barcoded 5' primer. Each TCR beta cDNA molecule received a unique molecular identifier from a template-switch 5' adaptor carrying 12 random nucleotides. Each sample yielded at least 2.5 million CDR3-containing paired-end reads. First-strand cDNA synthesis was performed from all RNA using the Mint cDNA synthesis kit, with priming by a TRBC-specific oligonucleotide. All cDNA was treated with uracil-DNA glycosylase and then went through a first 18-cycle PCR with the universal primers M1SS and BC2_uni_R. Concerning the study's data processing: For normalization, 1 million high-quality reads were randomly selected from each sample, with every read carrying a distinct molecular identifier. Instead of being binned into consensus sequences, reads that shared molecular identifiers were thrown out. CDR3 identification, clonotype clustering and error correction used MiTCR with a Q25 quality threshold and the strictest error-elimination algorithm. A nonparametric unseen species model with Euler transformation was used to estimate a lower bound on total TCR beta diversity. TCRdb ran its own pipeline on the public reads, namely fastp trimming at Q25 and MiXCR clone calling, and kept in-frame beta chains. Duplicate CDR3 protein sequences are folded into a single record with the most common DNA and genes. For this entry, the V and J calls and clone size follow TCRdb and not the study's own pipeline. In this sample the table shows approximately 850,000 distinct CDR3 sequences, more than 40% of which occur a single time. Clones ranked in the top ten supply 15% to 25% of the sample.

Donors were around 37 systemically healthy Caucasian individuals from Russia aged roughly 6 to 90 years. Each donor gave 9 to 10 milliliters of peripheral blood, collected into EDTA-treated Vacutainer tubes. PBMCs were isolated by Ficoll-Paque density-gradient centrifugation, with at least 6 million obtained per sample. Total RNA was extracted from PBMCs with Trizol reagent, with at least 6 micrograms obtained per sample. Naive CD45RAhigh/CD27high T cell percentages were measured by flow cytometry on a PBMC aliquot from every donor. Trimming accounts for 2 bases at V and 5 bases at J, while the number of junction bases matched to no gene is 8. From its cysteine to its phenylalanine, the CDR3 spans 15 amino acids. The entry retains the CDR3 DNA only, 45 bases that are in frame from base 1. CDR1 and CDR2 are read off the germline V gene (reference sequence) as LGHDT and YNNKEL. Comment on this clonotype: The specificity of this receptor is unknown. No base quality information exists; no much larger clone differs at one position.

Input material: blood. This sequence uses TRBV3-1 and TRBJ1-2, with 7 bases aligning to TRBD1. The receptor comes from a man aged 55 to 70 in good health. The nucleotides are TGTGCCAGCAGCCAAAAACAGGGGCGGGGGTATGGCTACACCTTC. The encoded protein is CASSQKQGRGYGYTF.